These T cell receptor beta chains were read from a single sample in a study of blood T cell repertoires in COVID-19. The table came from immunoSEQ multiplex PCR; TCRdb's copy has only in-frame clones and leaves some out. The sample includes 95,000 or so clones, around 87% seen only once; the top ten take about a sixth. The sample comprised peripheral blood. The receptors shown here come from a human donor in a cohort sampled during active COVID-19. The CDR3 runs from the conserved cysteine through the conserved F or W. D genes are given only for firm matches. Expanded clones are given a class, and other clones once, few, many or no size at all.

v_call,j_call,d_call,clone_size,cdr3_aa,cdr3_nt
TRBV2,TRBJ2-2,TRBD2,NA,CASSSTSGGHTGELFF,TGTGCCAGCAGTTCTACTAGCGGGGGGCACACCGGGGAGCTGTTTTTT
TRBV28,TRBJ1-5,NA,NA,CASIPGSLSNQPQHF,TGTGCCAGCATTCCGGGGAGCCTTAGCAATCAGCCCCAGCATTTT
TRBV30,TRBJ1-6,NA,once,CAWSGQGRAPLHF,TGTGCCTGGAGTGGGCAGGGAAGGGCACCCCTCCACTTT
TRBV6-5,TRBJ1-1,NA,few,CASTRNRENTEAFF,TGTGCCAGCACACGAAACCGGGAGAACACTGAAGCTTTCTTT
TRBV18,TRBJ2-1,TRBD2,NA,CASTLSLGGNNEQFF,TGTGCCAGCACCCTATCCCTCGGGGGGAACAATGAGCAGTTCTTC
TRBV2,TRBJ1-5,NA,once,CASSGREGLNQPQHF,TGTGCCAGCAGTGGGCGGGAGGGCCTAAATCAGCCCCAGCATTTT
TRBV11-2,TRBJ2-1,NA,NA,CASSQRSVHEQFF,TGTGCCAGCAGTCAGCGTAGTGTTCATGAGCAGTTCTTC
TRBV11-2,TRBJ1-5,NA,NA,CASSLRGISNQPQHF,TGTGCCAGCAGCTTGAGGGGGATTAGCAATCAGCCCCAGCATTTT
TRBV14,TRBJ1-4,NA,NA,CASSQDLSGKLFF,TGTGCCAGCAGCCAAGATCTGTCGGGAAAACTGTTTTTT
TRBV5-1,TRBJ1-3,TRBD1,NA,CASSTGQASGNTIYF,TGCGCCAGCAGCACTGGACAGGCCTCTGGAAACACCATATATTTT
TRBV3-1/TRBV3-2,TRBJ2-1,NA,NA,CASSQVEPLRSNEQFF,TGTGCCAGCAGCCAAGTTGAGCCCTTGAGGAGCAATGAGCAGTTCTTC
TRBV9,TRBJ2-5,TRBD2,NA,CASTKTSEETQYF,TGTGCCAGCACCAAGACTAGCGAGGAGACCCAGTACTTC
TRBV9,TRBJ1-6,NA,NA,CASSVVISYNSPLHF,TGTGCCAGCAGCGTAGTCATCTCCTATAATTCACCCCTCCACTTT
TRBV29-1,TRBJ1-2,NA,NA,CSVEDREFRYGYTF,TGCAGCGTTGAAGACAGGGAATTTCGCTATGGCTACACCTTC
TRBV27,TRBJ2-1,NA,NA,CASSNPGNEQFF,TGTGCCAGCAGTAACCCGGGGAATGAGCAGTTCTTC
TRBV7-8,TRBJ2-7,TRBD2,NA,CASSLPLAGGRYEQYF,TGTGCCAGCAGCTTACCCCTAGCGGGGGGACGCTACGAGCAGTACTTC
TRBV27,TRBJ1-2,NA,NA,CASSGTENYGYTF,TGTGCCAGCAGTGGGACTGAGAACTATGGCTACACCTTC
TRBV28,TRBJ1-4,NA,once,CASTPGIEKLFF,TGTGCCAGCACCCCAGGGATTGAAAAACTGTTTTTT
TRBV9,TRBJ1-2,NA,NA,CASSKGETPGGYTF,TGTGCCAGCAGCAAGGGGGAGACCCCGGGGGGCTACACCTTC
TRBV13,TRBJ1-5,TRBD1,NA,CASSLGPGGVYQPQHF,TGTGCCAGCAGCTTAGGACCAGGGGGTGTTTATCAGCCCCAGCATTTT
TRBV19,TRBJ2-2,NA,NA,CASNGRGKRIGELFF,TGTGCCAGTAACGGTCGGGGGAAGCGAATCGGGGAGCTGTTTTTT
TRBV12-3/TRBV12-4,TRBJ2-7,NA,few,CASRDRSSYEQYF,TGTGCCAGCAGAGACAGGAGCTCCTACGAGCAGTACTTC
TRBV29-1,TRBJ1-2,TRBD1,NA,CSVEGTGGGYTF,TGCAGCGTTGAAGGGACAGGGGGCGGCTACACCTTC
TRBV7-3,TRBJ2-3,NA,NA,CASSSEPGTQYF,TGTGCCAGCAGCTCGGAGCCGGGTACGCAGTATTTT
TRBV27,TRBJ2-5,NA,once,CASKSNGQIQETQYF,TGTGCCAGCAAATCCAACGGACAGATACAAGAGACCCAGTACTTC
TRBV10-2,TRBJ2-7,NA,NA,CASSGAAYEQYF,TGCGCCAGCAGTGGAGCTGCCTACGAGCAGTACTTC
TRBV11-2,TRBJ1-6,NA,NA,CASSLLGVGNSPLHF,TGTGCCAGCAGCTTACTAGGGGTCGGGAATTCACCCCTCCACTTT